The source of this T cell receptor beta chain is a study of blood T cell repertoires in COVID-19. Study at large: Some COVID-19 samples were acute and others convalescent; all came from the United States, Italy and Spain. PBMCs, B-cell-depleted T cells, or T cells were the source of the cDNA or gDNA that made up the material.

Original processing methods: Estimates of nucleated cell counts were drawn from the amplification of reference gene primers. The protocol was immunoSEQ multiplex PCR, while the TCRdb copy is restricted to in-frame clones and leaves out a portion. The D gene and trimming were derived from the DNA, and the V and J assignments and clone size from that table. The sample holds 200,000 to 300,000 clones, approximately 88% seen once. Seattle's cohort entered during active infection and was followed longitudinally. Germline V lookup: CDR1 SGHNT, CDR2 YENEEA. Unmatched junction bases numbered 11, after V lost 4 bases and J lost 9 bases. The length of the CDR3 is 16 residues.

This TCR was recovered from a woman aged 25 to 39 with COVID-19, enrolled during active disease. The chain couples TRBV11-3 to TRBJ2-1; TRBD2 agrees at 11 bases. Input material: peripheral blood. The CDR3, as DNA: TGTGCCAGCAGCTCCGAGTTAGCGGGGGGGCGGGGTGAGCAGTTCTTC. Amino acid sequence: CASSSELAGGRGEQFF.